This T cell receptor (beta chain) was identified during a study of T cells in Graves' hyperthyroidism and ophthalmopathy. From germline, CDR1 is SGHVS and CDR2 FQNEAQ. This CDR3 spans 15 amino acids. V shed 1 base and J shed 7 bases, with 13 bases lying between them. This clonotype appeared many times. The source material, RNA transcripts, was used to amplify TCR beta CDR3 regions. Researchers ran a first-round RT-PCR on the TCR CDR3 using the HTBI primer set. TCRdb re-called the multiplex PCR reads through MiXCR, storing one row per CDR3 protein. The sample has approximately 320,000 distinct CDR3 sequences; about 15% are singletons.

Sequenced: blood. The J gene is TRBJ2-2, the V gene TRBV7-8, with D possibly being TRBD2 (6 bases). The clonotype was recovered from a man aged 30 to 39 with Graves' hyperthyroidism. The CDR3 loop reads CASSLGASAIGELFF. CDR3 coding DNA: TGTGCCAGCAGCTTAGGGGCTAGCGCGATCGGGGAGCTGTTTTTT. The full variable domain, rest sourced from reference TRBV7-8 and TRBJ2-2, is GAGVSQSPRYKVAKRGQDVALRCDPISGHVSLFWYQQALGQGPEFLTYFQNEAQLDKSGLPSDRFFAERPEGSVSTLKIQRTQQEDSAVYLCASSLGASAIGELFFGEGSRLTVL.